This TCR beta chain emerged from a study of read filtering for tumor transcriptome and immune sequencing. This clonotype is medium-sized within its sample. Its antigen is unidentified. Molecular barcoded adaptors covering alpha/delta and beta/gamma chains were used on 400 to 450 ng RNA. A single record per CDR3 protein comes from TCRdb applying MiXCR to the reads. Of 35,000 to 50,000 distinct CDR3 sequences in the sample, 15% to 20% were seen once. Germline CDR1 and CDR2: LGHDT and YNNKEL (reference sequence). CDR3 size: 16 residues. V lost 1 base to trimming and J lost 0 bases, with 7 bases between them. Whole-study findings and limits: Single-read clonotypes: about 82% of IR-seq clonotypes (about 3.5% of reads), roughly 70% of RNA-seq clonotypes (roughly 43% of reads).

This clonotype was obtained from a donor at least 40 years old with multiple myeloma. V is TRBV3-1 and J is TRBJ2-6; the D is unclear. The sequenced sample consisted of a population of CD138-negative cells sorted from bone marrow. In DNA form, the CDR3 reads TGTGCCAGCAGCCAAGCCGAGTTCTCTGGGGCCAACGTCCTGACTTTC. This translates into CASSQAEFSGANVLTF. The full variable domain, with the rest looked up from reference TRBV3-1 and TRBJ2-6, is DTAVSQTPKYLVTQMGNDKSIKCEQNLGHDTMYWYKQDSKKFLKIMFSYNNKELIINETVPNRFSPKSPDKAHLNLHINSLELGDSAVYFCASSQAEFSGANVLTFGAGSRLTVL.